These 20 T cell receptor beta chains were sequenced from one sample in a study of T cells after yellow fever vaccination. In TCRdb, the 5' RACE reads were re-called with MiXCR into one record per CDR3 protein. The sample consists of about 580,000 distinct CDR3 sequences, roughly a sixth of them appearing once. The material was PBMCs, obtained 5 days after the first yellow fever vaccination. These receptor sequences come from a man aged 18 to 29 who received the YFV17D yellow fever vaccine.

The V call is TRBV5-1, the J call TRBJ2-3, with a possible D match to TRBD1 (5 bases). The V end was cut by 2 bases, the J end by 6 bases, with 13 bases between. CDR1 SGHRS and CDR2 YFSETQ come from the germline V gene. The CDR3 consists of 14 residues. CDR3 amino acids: CASSLQVMRDTQYF. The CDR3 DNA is TGCGCCAGCAGCTTACAGGTTATGAGGGATACGCAGTATTTT.

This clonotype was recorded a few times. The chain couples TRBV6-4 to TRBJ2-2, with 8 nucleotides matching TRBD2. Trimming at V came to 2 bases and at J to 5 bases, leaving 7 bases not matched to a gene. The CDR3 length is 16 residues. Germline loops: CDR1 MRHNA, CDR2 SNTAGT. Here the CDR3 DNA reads TGTGCCAGCAGTGACGGGGTTAGCGGGGAGACCGGGGAGCTGTTTTTT. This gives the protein CASSDGVSGETGELFF.

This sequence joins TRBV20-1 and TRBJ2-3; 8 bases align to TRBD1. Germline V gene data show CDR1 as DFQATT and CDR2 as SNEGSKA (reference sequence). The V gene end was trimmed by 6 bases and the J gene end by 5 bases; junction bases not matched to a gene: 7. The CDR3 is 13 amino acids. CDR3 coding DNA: TGCAGTGCCACAGACAGGGGTGTAGATACGCAGTATTTT. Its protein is CSATDRGVDTQYF.

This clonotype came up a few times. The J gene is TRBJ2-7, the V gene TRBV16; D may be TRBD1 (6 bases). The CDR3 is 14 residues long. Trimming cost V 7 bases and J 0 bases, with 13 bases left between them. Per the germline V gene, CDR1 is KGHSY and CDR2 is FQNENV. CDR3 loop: CASIKGDFSYEQYF. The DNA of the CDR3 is TGTGCCAGCATCAAGGGGGATTTCTCCTACGAGCAGTACTTC.

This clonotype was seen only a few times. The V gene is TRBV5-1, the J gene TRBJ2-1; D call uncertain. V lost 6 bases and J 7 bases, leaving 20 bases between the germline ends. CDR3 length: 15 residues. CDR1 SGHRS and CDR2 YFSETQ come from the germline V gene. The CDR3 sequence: CASKWVPLELNEQFF. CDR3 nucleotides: TGCGCCAGCAAGTGGGTGCCCCTTGAACTTAATGAGCAGTTCTTC.

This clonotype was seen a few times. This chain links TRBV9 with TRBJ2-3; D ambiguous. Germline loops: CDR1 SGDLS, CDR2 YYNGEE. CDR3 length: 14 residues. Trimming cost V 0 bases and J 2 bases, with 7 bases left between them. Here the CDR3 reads CASSVGPYTDTQYF. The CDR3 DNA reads TGTGCCAGCAGCGTAGGTCCGTACACAGATACGCAGTATTTT.

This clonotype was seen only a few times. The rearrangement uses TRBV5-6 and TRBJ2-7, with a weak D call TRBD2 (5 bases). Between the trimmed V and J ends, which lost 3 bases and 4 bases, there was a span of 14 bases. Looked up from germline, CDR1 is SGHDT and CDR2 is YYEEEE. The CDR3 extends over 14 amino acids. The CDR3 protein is CASSSGLPLYEQYF. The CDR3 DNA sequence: TGTGCCAGCAGCTCCGGACTCCCTCTTTACGAGCAGTACTTC.

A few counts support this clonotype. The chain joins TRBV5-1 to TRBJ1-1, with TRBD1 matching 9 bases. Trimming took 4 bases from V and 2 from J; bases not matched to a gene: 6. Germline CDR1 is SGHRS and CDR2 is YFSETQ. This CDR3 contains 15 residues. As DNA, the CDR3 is TGCGCCAGCAGCCGAAGGACAGGGGCTAACACTGAAGCTTTCTTT. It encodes CASSRRTGANTEAFF.

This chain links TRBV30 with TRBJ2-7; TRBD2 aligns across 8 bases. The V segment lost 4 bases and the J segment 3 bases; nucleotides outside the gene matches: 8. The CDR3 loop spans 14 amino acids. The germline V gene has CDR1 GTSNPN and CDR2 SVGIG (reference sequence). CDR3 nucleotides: TGTGCCTGGACCCCGGGGGGGGGCCTCTACGAGCAGTACTTC. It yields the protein CAWTPGGGLYEQYF.

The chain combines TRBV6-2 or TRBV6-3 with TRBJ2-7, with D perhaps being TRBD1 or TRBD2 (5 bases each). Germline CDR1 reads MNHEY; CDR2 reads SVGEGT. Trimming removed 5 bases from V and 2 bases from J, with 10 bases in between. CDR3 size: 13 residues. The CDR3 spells CASSGTEPYEQYF. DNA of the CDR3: TGTGCCAGCAGTGGGACCGAACCCTACGAGCAGTACTTC.

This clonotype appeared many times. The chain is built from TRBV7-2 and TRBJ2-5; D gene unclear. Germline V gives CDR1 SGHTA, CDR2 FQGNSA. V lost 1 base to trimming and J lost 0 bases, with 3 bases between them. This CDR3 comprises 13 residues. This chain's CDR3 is CASSLDYQETQYF. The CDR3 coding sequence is TGTGCCAGCAGCTTAGACTACCAAGAGACCCAGTACTTC.

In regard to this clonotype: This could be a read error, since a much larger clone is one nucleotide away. CDR3 sequence reads: CASNSGQGNQPQHF. The CDR3 DNA reads as TGCGCCAGCAACAGCGGACAGGGCAATCAGCCCCAGCATTTT. This sequence joins TRBV5-1 and TRBJ1-5, with 7 bases lining up with TRBD1. Germline trimming cut 6 bases from V and 2 bases from J; bases unmatched to any gene: 5. The CDR3 consists of 14 residues. CDR1 SGHRS and CDR2 YFSETQ come from the germline V gene. Supplemented by reference TRBV5-1 and TRBJ1-5, the full variable domain reads KAGVTQTPRYLIKTRGQQVTLSCSPISGHRSVSWYQQTPGQGLQFLFEYFSETQRNKGNFPGRFSGRQFSNSRSEMNVSTLELGDSALYLCASNSGQGNQPQHFGDGTRLSIL.

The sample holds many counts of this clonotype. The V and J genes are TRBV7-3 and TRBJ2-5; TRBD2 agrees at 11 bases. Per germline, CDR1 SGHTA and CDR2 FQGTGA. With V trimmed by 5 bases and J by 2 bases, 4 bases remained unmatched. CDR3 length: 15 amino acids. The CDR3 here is CASSRTSGLQETQYF. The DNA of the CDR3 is TGTGCCAGCAGCCGGACTAGCGGGCTGCAAGAGACCCAGTACTTC. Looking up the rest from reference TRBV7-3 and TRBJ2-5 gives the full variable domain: GAGVSQTPSNKVTEKGKYVELRCDPISGHTALYWYRQSLGQGPEFLIYFQGTGAADDSGLPNDRFFAVRPEGSVSTLKIQRTERGDSAVYLCASSRTSGLQETQYFGPGTRLLVL.

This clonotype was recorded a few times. The CDR3 DNA reads as TGTGCCAGCAGCTCCTTCAGGGGGAGCTCCTACAATGAGCAGTTCTTC. Its protein product is CASSSFRGSSYNEQFF. The gene calls are TRBV7-2 and TRBJ2-1, with 7 bases that match TRBD1. The junction had 6 bases not matched to a gene; V was cut back by 4 bases and J by 0 bases. CDR3 size: 16 residues. Germline V CDR1 and CDR2: SGHTA, FQGNSA.

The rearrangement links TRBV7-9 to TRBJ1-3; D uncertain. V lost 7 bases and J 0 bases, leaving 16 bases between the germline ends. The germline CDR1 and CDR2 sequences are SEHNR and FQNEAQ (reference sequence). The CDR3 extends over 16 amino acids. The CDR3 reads CASTLTGRSSGNTIYF. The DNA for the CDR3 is TGTGCCAGCACCCTTACCGGGCGGAGCTCTGGAAACACCATATATTTT. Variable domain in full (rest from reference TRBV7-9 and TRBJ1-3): DTGVSQNPRHKITKRGQNVTFRCDPISEHNRLYWYRQTLGQGPEFLTYFQNEAQLEKSRLLSDRFSAERPKGSFSTLEIQRTEQGDSAMYLCASTLTGRSSGNTIYFGEGSWLTVV.

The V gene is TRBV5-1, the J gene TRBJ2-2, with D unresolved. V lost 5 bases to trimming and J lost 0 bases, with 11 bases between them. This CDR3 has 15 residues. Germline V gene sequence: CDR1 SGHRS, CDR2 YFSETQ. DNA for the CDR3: TGCGCCAGCAGACCCCCCGCCTCGAACACCGGGGAGCTGTTTTTT. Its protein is CASRPPASNTGELFF.

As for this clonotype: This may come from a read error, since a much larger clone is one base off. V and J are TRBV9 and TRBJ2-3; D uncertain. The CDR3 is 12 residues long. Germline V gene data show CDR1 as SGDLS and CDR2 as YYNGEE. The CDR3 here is CGSSVDADTQYF. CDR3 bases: TGTGGCAGCAGCGTAGACGCCGATACGCAGTATTTT.

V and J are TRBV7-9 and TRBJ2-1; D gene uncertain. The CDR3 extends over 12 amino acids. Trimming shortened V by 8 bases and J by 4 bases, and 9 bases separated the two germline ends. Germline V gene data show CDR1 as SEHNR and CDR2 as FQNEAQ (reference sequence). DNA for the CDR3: TGTGCCAGCCACGCGGCTTACAATGAGCAGTTCTTC. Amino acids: CASHAAYNEQFF.

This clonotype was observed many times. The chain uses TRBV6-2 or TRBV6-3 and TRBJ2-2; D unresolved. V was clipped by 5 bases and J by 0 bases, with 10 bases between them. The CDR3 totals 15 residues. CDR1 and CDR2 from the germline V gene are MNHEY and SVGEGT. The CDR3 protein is CASSSPGANTGELFF. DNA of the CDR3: TGTGCCAGCAGTAGTCCAGGCGCGAACACCGGGGAGCTGTTTTTT.

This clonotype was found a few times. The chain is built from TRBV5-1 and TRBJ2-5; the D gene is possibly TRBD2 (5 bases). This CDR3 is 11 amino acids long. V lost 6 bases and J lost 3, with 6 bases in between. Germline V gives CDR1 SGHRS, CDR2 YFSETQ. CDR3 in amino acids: CASKEEETQYF. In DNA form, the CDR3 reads TGCGCCAGCAAGGAGGAAGAGACCCAGTACTTC. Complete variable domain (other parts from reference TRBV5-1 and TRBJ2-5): KAGVTQTPRYLIKTRGQQVTLSCSPISGHRSVSWYQQTPGQGLQFLFEYFSETQRNKGNFPGRFSGRQFSNSRSEMNVSTLELGDSALYLCASKEEETQYFGPGTRLLVL.